This T cell receptor beta chain came from a study of blood T cell repertoires in COVID-19. Sequencing used immunoSEQ multiplex PCR; TCRdb keeps in-frame clones, though not all of them. Of a few hundred thousand clones in the sample, 85% were seen once. The source material was peripheral blood. This sequence originates from a woman aged 18-29 years with acute or convalescent COVID-19.

In DNA form, the CDR3 reads TGTGCCAGCAGCGTGAGCGGGAGGGCCGGGGATACGCAGTATTTT. As protein: CASSVSGRAGDTQYF. The chain combines TRBV25-1 with TRBJ2-3; 10 bases agree with TRBD2. From germline, CDR1 is MGHDK and CDR2 SYGVNS. V shed 6 bases, J shed 6 bases, and the junction held 9 bases outside the gene matches. This CDR3 comprises 15 residues.